This TCR beta chain was observed in a study of somatic mutations in cytotoxic T cells in rheumatoid arthritis. Unmatched junction bases numbered 11, after V lost 4 bases and J lost 10 bases. Germline V lookup: CDR1 MDHEN, CDR2 SYDVKM. CDR3 length: 15 residues. Study conclusions and caveats: CD8+ T-cell clonality showed no significant difference between rheumatoid arthritis patients and age-matched healthy controls.

With respect to this clone: Its antigen is not identified.

This table comes from immunoSEQ multiplex PCR, and its TCRdb copy is limited to in-frame clones, with some not included. The table lists 16,000 or so clones, more than 75% of them singletons, with roughly 22% in the top ten. This chain joins TRBV28 and TRBJ1-2, with 11 bases lining up with TRBD1. This TCR was sampled from an adult with rheumatoid arthritis. Input material: CD8+ T cells sorted from blood. CDR3 sequence reads: CASSYPRTGGIVYTF. For the CDR3, the DNA is TGTGCCAGCAGTTACCCTCGGACAGGGGGCATTGTCTACACCTTC.